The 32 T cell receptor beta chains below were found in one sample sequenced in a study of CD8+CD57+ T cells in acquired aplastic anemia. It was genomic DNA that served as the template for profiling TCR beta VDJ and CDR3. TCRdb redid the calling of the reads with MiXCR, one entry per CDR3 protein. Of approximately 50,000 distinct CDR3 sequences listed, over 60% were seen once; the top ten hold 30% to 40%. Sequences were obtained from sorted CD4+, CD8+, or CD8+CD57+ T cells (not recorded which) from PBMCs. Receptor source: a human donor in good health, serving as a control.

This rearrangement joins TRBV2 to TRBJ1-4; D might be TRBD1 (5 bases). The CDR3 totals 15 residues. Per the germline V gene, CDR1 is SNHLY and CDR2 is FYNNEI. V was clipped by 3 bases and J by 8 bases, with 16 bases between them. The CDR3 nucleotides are TGTGCCAGCAGTGATCAAGACAGAATTGACGAAAAACTGTTTTTT. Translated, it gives CASSDQDRIDEKLFF.

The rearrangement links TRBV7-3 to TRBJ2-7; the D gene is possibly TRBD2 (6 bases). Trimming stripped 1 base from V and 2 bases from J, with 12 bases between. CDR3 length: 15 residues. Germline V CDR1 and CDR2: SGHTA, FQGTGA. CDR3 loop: CASSLSVAGTYEQYF. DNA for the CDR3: TGTGCCAGCAGCTTAAGTGTGGCGGGAACCTACGAGCAGTACTTC.

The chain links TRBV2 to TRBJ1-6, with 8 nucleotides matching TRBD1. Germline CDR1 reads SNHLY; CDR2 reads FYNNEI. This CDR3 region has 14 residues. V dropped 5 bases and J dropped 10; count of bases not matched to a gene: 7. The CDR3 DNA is TGTGCCAGCAGTTCTGGACAGGGAGAATCACCCCTCCACTTT. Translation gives CASSSGQGESPLHF.

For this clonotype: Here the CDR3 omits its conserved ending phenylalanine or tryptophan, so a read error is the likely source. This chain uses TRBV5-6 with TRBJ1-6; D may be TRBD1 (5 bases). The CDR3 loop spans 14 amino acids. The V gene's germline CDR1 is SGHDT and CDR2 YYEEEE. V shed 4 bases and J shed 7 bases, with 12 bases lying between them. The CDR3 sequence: CASSPGRTNSPLHS. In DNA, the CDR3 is TGTGCCAGCAGCCCGGGACGGACCAATTCACCCCTCCACTCT.

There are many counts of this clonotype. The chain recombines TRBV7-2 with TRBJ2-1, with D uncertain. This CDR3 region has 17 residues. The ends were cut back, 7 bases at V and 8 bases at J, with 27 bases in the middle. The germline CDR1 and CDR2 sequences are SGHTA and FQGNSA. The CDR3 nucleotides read TGTGCCAGCACCCCTCGTGAAGACCCCGATCTGGGCGATGAGCAGTTCTTC. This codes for CASTPREDPDLGDEQFF.

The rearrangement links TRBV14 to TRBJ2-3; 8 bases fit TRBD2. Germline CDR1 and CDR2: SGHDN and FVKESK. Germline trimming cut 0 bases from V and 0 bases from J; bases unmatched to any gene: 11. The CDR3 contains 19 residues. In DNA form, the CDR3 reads TGTGCCAGCAGCCAAGACTTCCTTTTGGCTAGCGGGAGCACAGATACGCAGTATTTT. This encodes CASSQDFLLASGSTDTQYF. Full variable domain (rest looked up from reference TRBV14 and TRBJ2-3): EAGVTQFPSHSVIEKGQTVTLRCDPISGHDNLYWYRRVMGKEIKFLLHFVKESKQDESGMPNNRFLAERTGGTYSTLKVQPAELEDSGVYFCASSQDFLLASGSTDTQYFGPGTRLTVL.

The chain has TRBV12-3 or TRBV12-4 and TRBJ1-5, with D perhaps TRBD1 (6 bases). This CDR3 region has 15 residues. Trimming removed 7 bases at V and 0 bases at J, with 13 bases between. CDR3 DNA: TGTGCCAGCACTCCGGACAGTAATAGCAATCAGCCCCAGCATTTT. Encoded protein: CASTPDSNSNQPQHF.

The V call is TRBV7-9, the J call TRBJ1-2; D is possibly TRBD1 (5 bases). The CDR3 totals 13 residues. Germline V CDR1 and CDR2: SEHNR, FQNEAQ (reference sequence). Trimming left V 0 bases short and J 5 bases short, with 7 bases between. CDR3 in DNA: TGTGCCAGCAGCTTAGCGGCAGGGTATGGCTACACCTTC. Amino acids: CASSLAAGYGYTF.

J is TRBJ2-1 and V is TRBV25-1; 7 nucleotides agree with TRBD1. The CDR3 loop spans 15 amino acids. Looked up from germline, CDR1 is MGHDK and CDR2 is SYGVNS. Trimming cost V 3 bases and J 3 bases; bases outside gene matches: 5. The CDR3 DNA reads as TGTGCCAGCAGTGAGCCGGGACAGAACTACAATGAGCAGTTCTTC. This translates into CASSEPGQNYNEQFF. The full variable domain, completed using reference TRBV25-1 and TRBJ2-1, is EADIYQTPRYLVIGTGKKITLECSQTMGHDKMYWYQQDPGMELHLIHYSYGVNSTEKGDLSSESTVSRIRTEHFPLTLESARPSHTSQYLCASSEPGQNYNEQFFGPGTRLTVL.

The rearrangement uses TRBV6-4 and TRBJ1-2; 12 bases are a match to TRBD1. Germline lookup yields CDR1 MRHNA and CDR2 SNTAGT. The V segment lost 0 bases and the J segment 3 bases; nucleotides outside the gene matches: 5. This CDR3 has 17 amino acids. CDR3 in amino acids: CASSDSGTGGEYYGYTF. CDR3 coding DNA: TGTGCCAGCAGTGACTCAGGGACAGGGGGCGAATACTATGGCTACACCTTC.

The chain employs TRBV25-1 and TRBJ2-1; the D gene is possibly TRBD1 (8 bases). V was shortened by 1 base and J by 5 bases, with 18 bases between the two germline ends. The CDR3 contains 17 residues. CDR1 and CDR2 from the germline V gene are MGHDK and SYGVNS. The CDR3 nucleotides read TGTGCCAGCAGTGAATTCCGACAGGGGAGGGGGCACAATGAGCAGTTCTTC. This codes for CASSEFRQGRGHNEQFF.

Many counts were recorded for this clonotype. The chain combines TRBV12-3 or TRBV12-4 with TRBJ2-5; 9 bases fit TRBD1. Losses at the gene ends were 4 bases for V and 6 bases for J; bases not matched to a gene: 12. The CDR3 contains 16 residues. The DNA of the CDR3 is TGTGCCAGCAGTTCCCCGGGACAGGGCATCGTGAAGACCCAGTACTTC. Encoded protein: CASSSPGQGIVKTQYF.

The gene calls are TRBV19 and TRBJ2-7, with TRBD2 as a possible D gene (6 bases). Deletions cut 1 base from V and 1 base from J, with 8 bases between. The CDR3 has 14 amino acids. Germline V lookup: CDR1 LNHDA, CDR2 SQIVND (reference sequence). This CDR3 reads CASSIGGTSYEQYF. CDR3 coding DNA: TGTGCCAGTAGTATAGGAGGGACTTCCTACGAGCAGTACTTC. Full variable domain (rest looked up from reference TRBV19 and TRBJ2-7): DGGITQSPKYLFRKEGQNVTLSCEQNLNHDAMYWYRQDPGQGLRLIYYSQIVNDFQKGDIAEGYSVSREKKESFPLTVTSAQKNPTAFYLCASSIGGTSYEQYFGPGTRLTVT.

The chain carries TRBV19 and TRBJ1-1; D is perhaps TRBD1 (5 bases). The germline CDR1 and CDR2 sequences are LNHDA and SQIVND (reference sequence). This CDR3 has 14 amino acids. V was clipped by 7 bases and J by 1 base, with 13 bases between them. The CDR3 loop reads CASKVRTPNTEAFF. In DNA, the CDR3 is TGTGCCAGTAAGGTCAGGACACCGAACACTGAAGCTTTCTTT.

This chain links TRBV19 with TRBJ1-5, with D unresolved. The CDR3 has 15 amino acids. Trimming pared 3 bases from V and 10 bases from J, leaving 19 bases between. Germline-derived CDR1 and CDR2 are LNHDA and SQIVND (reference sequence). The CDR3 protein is CASSMGGGYDRPQHF. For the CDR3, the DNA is TGTGCCAGTAGTATGGGCGGAGGTTATGATCGTCCCCAGCATTTT.

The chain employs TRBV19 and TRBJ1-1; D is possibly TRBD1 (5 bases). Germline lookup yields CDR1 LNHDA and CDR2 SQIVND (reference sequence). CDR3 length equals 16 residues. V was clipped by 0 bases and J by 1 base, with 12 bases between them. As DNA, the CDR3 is TGTGCCAGTAGTATAGATCCGGGACGTAAGAACACTGAAGCTTTCTTT. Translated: CASSIDPGRKNTEAFF.

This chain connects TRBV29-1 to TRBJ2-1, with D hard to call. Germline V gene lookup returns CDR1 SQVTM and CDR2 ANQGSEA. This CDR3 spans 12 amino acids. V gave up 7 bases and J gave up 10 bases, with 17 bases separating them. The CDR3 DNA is TGCAGCGGCCGGGCTACCGGCGGAGAGCAGTTCTTC. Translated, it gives CSGRATGGEQFF.

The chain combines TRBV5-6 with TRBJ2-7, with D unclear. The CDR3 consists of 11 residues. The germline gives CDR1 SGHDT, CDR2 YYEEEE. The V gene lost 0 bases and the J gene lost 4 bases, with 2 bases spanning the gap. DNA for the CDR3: TGTGCCAGCAGCTTGGAGTACGAGCAGTACTTC. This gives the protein CASSLEYEQYF. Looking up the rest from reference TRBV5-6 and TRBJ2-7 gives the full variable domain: DAGVTQSPTHLIKTRGQQVTLRCSPKSGHDTVSWYQQALGQGPQFIFQYYEEEERQRGNFPDRFSGHQFPNYSSELNVNALLLGDSALYLCASSLEYEQYFGPGTRLTVT.

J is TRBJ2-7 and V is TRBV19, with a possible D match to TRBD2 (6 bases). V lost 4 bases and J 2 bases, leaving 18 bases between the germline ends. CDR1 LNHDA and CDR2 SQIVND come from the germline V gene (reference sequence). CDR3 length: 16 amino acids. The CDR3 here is CASSSGGSRRPYEQYF. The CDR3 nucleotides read TGTGCCAGTAGTAGTGGGGGGTCCAGGCGCCCCTACGAGCAGTACTTC.

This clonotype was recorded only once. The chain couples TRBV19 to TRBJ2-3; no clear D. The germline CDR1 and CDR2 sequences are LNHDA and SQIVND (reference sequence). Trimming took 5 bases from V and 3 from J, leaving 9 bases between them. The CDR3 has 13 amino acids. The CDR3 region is CASSGIGTDTQYF. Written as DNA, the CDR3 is TGTGCCAGTAGTGGTATAGGAACAGATACGCAGTATTTT.

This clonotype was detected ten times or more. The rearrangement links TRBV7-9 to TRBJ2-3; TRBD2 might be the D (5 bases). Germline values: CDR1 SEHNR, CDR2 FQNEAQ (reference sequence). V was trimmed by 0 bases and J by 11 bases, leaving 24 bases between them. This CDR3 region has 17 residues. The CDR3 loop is CASSLAERLSSYNEQYF. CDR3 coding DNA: TGTGCCAGCAGCTTAGCCGAGCGGTTAAGCTCCTACAATGAGCAGTATTTT.

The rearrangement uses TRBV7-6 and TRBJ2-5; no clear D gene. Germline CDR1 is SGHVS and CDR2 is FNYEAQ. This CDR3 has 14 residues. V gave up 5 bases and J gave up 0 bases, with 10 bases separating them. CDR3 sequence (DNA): TGTGCCAGCAGCGTCGGAGAGTACCAAGAGACCCAGTACTTC. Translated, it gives CASSVGEYQETQYF.

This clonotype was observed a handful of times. The CDR3 DNA reads as TGTGCCACCAGCAGTGATTTCGCCTACGAGCAGTACTTC. Amino acid sequence: CATSSDFAYEQYF. The V call is TRBV15, the J call TRBJ2-7; D remains ambiguous. V was pared by 3 bases and J by 2 bases, with 8 bases between. The CDR3 covers 13 residues. Germline V lookup: CDR1 LNHNV, CDR2 YYDKDF (reference sequence).

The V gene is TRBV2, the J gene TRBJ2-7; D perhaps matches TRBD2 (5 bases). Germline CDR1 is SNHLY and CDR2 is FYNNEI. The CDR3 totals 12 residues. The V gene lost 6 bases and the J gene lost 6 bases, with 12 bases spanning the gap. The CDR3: CASRLTAGEQYF. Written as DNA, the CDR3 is TGTGCCAGCAGATTGACGGCGGGCGAGCAGTACTTC.

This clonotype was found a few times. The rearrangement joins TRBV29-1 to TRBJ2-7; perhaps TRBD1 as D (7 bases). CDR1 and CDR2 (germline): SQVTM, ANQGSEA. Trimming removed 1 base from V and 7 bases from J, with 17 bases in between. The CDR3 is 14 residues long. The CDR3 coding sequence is TGCAGCGTTGAAGGGCAGGGGGTGACTAGGGAGCAGTACTTC. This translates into CSVEGQGVTREQYF.

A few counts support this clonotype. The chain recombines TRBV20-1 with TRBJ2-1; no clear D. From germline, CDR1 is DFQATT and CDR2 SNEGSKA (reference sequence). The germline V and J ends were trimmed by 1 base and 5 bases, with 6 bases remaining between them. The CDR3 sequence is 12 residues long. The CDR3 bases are TGCAGTGCTAGAGCGCAAGACAATGAGCAGTTCTTC. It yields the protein CSARAQDNEQFF.

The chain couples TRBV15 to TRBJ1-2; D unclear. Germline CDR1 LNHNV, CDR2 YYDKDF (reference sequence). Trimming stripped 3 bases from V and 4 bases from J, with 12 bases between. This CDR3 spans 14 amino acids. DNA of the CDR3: TGTGCCACCAGCAGCGATCGTACCTCCTATGGCTACACCTTC. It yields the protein CATSSDRTSYGYTF.

The DNA for the CDR3 is TGTGCCACCAGCTGGCCGGGACAGGGCCTCAATTCACCCCTCCACTTT. It is translated as CATSWPGQGLNSPLHF. V is TRBV15 and J is TRBJ1-6; 9 bases are a match to TRBD1. Unmatched junction bases numbered 9, after V lost 5 bases and J lost 7 bases. The CDR3 contains 16 residues. The germline V gene has CDR1 LNHNV and CDR2 YYDKDF (reference sequence).

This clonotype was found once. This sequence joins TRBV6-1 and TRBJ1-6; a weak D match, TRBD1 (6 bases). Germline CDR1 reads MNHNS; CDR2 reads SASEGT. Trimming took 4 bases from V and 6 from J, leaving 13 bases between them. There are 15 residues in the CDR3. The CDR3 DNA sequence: TGTGCCAGCAGTGCCTTTACAGGGTTTAATTCACCCCTCCACTTT. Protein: CASSAFTGFNSPLHF.

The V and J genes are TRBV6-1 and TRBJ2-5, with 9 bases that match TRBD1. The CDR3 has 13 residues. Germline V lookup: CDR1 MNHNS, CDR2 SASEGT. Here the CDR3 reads CAYRQGGQETQYF. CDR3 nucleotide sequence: TGTGCGTACCGACAGGGGGGCCAAGAGACCCAGTACTTC.

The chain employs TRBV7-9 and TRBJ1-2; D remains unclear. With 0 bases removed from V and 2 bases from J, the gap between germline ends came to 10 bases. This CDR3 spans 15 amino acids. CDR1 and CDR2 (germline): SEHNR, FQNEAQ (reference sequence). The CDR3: CASSLASGSNYGYTF. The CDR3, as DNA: TGTGCCAGCAGCTTAGCCAGCGGATCGAACTATGGCTACACCTTC.

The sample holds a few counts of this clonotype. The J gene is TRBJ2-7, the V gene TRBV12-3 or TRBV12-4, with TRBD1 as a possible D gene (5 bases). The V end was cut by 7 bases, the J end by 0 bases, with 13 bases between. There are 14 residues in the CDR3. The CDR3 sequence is CASKNTDTSYEQYF. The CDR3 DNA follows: TGTGCCAGCAAAAATACGGACACCTCCTACGAGCAGTACTTC.